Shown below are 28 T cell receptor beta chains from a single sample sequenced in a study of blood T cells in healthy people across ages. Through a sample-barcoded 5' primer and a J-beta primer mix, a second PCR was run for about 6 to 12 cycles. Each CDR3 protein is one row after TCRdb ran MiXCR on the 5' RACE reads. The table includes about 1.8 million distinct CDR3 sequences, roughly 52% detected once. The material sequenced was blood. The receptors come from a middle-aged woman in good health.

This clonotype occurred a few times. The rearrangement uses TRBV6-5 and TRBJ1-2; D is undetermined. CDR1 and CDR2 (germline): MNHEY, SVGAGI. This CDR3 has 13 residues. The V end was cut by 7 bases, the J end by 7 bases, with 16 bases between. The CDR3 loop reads CASTLSPSAGYTF. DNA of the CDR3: TGTGCCAGCACCCTAAGTCCGAGTGCTGGCTACACCTTC.

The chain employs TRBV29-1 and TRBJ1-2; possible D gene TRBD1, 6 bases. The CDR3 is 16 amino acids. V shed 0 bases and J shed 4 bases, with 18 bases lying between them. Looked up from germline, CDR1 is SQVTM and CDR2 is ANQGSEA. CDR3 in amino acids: CSVEDGGAGVGYGYTF. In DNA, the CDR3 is TGCAGCGTTGAAGACGGGGGGGCAGGGGTGGGCTATGGCTACACCTTC. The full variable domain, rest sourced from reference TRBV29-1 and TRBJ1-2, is SAVISQKPSRDICQRGTSLTIQCQVDSQVTMMFWYRQQPGQSLTLIATANQGSEATYESGFVIDKFPISRPNLTFSTLTVSNMSPEDSSIYLCSVEDGGAGVGYGYTFGSGTRLTVV.

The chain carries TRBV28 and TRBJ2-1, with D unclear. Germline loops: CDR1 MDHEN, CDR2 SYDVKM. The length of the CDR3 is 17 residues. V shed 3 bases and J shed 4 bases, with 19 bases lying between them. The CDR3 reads CASSFFPRRYQYNEQFF. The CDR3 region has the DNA TGTGCCAGCAGTTTCTTCCCTAGACGGTACCAATACAATGAGCAGTTCTTC.

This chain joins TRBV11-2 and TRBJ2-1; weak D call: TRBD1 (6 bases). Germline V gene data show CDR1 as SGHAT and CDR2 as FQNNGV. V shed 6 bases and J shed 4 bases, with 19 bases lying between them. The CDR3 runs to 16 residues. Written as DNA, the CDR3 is TGTGCCAGCAGATCCGTGGGGACAAACTTATACAATGAGCAGTTCTTC. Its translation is CASRSVGTNLYNEQFF.

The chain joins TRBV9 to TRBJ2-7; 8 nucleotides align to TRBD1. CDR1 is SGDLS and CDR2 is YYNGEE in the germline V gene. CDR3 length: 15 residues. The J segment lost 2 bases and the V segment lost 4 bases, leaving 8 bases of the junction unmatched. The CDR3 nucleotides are TGTGCCAGCAGCCCCACAGGGGGTACCCCCTACGAGCAGTACTTC. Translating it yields CASSPTGGTPYEQYF. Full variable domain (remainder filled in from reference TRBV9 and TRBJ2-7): DSGVTQTPKHLITATGQRVTLRCSPRSGDLSVYWYQQSLDQGLQFLIQYYNGEERAKGNILERFSAQQFPDLHSELNLSSLELGDSALYFCASSPTGGTPYEQYFGPGTRLTVT.

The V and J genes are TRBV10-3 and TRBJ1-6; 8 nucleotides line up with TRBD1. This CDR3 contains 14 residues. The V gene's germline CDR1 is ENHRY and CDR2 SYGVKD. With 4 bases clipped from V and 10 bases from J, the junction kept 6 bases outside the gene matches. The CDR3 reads CAISGPGGRSPLHF. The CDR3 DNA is TGTGCCATCAGTGGTCCAGGGGGCAGATCACCCCTCCACTTT.

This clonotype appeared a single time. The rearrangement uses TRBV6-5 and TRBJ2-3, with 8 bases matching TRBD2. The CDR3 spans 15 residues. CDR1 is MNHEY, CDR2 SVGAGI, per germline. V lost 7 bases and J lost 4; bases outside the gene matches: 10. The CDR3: CASTPGRGRADTQYF. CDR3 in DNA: TGTGCCAGCACCCCCGGGAGGGGAAGGGCAGATACGCAGTATTTT.

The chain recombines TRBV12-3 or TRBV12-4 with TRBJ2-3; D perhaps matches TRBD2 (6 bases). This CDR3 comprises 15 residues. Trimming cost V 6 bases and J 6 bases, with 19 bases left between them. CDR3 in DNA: TGTGCCAGCAGGCCCCGGGACTCCGAGGGGGATACGCAGTATTTT. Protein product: CASRPRDSEGDTQYF.

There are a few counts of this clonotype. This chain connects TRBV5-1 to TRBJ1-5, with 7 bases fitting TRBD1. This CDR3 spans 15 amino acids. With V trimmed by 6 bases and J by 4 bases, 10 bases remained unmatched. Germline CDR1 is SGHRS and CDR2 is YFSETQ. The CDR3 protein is CASKEGAVGNQPQHF. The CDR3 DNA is TGCGCCAGCAAGGAGGGGGCCGTGGGGAATCAGCCCCAGCATTTT.

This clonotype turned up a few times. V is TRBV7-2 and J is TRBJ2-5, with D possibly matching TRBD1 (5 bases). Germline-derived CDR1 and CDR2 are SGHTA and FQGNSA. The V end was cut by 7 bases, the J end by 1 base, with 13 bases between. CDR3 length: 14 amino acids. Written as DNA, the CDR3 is TGTGCCAGCAACCCGGACACAACCCAAGAGACCCAGTACTTC. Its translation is CASNPDTTQETQYF.

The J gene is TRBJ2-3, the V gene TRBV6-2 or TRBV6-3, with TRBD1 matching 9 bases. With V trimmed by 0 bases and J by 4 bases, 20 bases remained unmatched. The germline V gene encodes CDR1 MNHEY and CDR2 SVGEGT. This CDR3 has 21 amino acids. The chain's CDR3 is CASSYSSRTGVKRPQSDTQYF. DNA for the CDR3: TGTGCCAGCAGTTACTCGAGTAGGACAGGGGTCAAACGCCCCCAGTCAGATACGCAGTATTTT.

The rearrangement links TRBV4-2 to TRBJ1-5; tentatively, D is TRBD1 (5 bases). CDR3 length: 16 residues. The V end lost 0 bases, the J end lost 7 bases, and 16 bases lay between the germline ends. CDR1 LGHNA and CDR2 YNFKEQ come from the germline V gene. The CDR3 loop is CASSQDVGGVDQPQHF. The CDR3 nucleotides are TGTGCCAGCAGCCAAGATGTCGGAGGGGTGGACCAGCCCCAGCATTTT.

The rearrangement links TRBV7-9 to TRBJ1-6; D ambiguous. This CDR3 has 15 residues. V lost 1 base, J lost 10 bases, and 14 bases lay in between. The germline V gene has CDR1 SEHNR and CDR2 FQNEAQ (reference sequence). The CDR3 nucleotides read TGTGCCAGCAGCTTAGGCAGTACCCTTAAGTCACCCCTCCACTTT. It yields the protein CASSLGSTLKSPLHF.

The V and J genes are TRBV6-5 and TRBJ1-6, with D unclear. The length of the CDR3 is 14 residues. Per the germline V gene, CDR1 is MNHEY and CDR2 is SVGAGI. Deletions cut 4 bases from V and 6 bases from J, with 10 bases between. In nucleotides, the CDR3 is TGTGCCAGCAGTTTCCGGGGTGGTAATTCACCCCTCCACTTT. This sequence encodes CASSFRGGNSPLHF.

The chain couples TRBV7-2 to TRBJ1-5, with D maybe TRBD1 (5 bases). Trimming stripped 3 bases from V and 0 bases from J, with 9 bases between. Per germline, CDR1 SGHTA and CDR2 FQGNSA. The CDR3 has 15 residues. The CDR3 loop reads CASSFGGSSNQPQHF. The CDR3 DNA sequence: TGTGCCAGCAGCTTCGGGGGGAGTAGCAATCAGCCCCAGCATTTT.

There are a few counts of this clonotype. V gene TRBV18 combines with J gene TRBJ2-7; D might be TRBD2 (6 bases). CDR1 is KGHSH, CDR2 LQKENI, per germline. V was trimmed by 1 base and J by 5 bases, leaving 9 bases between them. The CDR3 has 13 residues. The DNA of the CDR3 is TGTGCCAGCTCACCACAGGGAGGTGACGAGCAGTACTTC. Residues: CASSPQGGDEQYF.

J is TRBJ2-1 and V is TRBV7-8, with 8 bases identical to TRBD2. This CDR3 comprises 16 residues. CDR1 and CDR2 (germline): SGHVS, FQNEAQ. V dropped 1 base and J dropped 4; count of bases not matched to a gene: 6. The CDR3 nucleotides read TGTGCCAGCAGCTTAGGGCCGGGGGGGCCTTACAATGAGCAGTTCTTC. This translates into CASSLGPGGPYNEQFF.

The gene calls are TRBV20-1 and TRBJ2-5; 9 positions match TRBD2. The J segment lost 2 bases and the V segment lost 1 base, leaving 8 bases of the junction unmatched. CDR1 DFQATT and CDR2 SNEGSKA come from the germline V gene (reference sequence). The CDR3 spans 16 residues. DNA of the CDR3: TGCAGTGCTAGAGGGGGTTTGCGGGGGGGGCAAGAGACCCAGTACTTC. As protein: CSARGGLRGGQETQYF.

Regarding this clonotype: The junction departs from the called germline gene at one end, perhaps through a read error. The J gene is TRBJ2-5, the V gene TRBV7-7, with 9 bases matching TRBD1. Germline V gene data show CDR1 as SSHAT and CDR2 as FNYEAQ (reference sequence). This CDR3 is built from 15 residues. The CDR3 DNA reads TGTGCTAGCAGCTTAGGGACAGGGCGCGGAGAGACCCAGTACTTC. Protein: CASSLGTGRGETQYF.

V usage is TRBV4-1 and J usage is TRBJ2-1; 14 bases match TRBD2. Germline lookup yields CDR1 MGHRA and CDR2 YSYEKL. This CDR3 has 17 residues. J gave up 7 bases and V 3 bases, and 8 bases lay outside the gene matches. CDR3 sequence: CASSQKRLAGGENEQFF. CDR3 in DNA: TGCGCCAGCAGCCAGAAAAGACTAGCGGGGGGGGAAAATGAGCAGTTCTTC.

CDR3 in amino acids: CASSFNPPRRDTQYF. The DNA of the CDR3 is TGTGCCAGCAGTTTCAACCCTCCTCGCAGGGATACGCAGTATTTT. V usage is TRBV27 and J usage is TRBJ2-3, with no clear D. Germline loops: CDR1 MNHEY, CDR2 SMNVEV (reference sequence). V was pared by 3 bases and J by 6 bases, with 16 bases between. The CDR3 extends over 15 amino acids.

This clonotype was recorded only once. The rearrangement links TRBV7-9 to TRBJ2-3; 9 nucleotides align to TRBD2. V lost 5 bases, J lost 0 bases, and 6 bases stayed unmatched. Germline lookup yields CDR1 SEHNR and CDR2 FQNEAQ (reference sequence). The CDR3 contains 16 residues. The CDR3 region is CASSKTSGTSTDTQYF. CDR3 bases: TGTGCCAGCAGCAAGACTAGCGGAACTAGCACAGATACGCAGTATTTT.

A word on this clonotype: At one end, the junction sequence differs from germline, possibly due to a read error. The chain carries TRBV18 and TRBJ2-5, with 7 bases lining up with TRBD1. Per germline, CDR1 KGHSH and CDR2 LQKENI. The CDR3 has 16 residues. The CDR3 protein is CASPPKGQNYQETQYF. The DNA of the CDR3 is TGTGCCAGCCCACCAAAGGGACAGAATTACCAAGAGACCCAGTACTTC.

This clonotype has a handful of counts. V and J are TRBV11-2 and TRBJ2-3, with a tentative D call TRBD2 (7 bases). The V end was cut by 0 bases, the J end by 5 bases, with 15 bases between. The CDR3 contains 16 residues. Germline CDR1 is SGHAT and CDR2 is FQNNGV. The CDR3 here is CASSLEAGAGGDTQYF. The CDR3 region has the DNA TGTGCCAGCAGCTTAGAGGCGGGGGCGGGTGGAGATACGCAGTATTTT.

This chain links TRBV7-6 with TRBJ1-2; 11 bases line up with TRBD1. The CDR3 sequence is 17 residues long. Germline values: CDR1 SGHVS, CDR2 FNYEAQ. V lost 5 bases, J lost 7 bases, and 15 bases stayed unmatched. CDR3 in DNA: TGTGCCAGCAGCACCCAGCCCGACGGGACAGGGGGTTCTGGCTACACCTTC. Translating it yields CASSTQPDGTGGSGYTF.

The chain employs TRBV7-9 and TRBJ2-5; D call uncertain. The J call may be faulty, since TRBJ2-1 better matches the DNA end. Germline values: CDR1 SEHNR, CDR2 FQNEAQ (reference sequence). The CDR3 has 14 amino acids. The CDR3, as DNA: TGTGCCAGCAGCTTCCAGAAACGGCAAGAGACCCAGTTCTTC. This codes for CASSFQKRQETQFF.

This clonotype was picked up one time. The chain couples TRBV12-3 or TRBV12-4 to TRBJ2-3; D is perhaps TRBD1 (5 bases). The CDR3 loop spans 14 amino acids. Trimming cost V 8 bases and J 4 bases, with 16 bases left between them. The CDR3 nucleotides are TGTGCCAGCGCGGCAGGGTTGAGTTCAGATACGCAGTATTTT. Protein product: CASAAGLSSDTQYF.

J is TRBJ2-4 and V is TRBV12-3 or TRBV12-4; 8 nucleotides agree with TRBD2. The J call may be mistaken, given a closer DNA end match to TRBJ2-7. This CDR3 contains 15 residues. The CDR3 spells CASSGIAGPSYEQYF. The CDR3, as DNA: TGTGCCAGCAGCGGTATAGCGGGACCCTCCTACGAGCAGTACTTC.